This TCR beta chain is from a study of cytomegalovirus exposure and HLA in healthy donors. Study-wide results and caveats: Under in vitro conditions, a few CMV-associated chains were confirmed as specific for CMV antigens. TRBV6-2, TRBV6-3 and some other V segments were excluded as indistinguishable.

The germline V gene has CDR1 KGHSH and CDR2 LQKENI. The CDR3 consists of 15 residues. Trimming pared 3 bases from V and 0 bases from J, leaving 6 bases between. Primers included in the PCR were 60 Vbeta and 13 Jbeta primers. Assay used: immunoSEQ multiplex PCR; TCRdb lists only in-frame clones, some missing. The table shows 95,000 to 120,000 clones, with over 65% occurring only once. This clone was counted once. Its antigen remains unidentified. This chain joins TRBV18 and TRBJ2-6; D call uncertain. This receptor was obtained from a woman aged 40 to 50 in good health and CMV-seropositive. The sample consisted of PBMCs. The CDR3 nucleotides read TGTGCCAGCTCACCTCCCCTCTCTGGGGCCAACGTCCTGACTTTC. It yields the protein CASSPPLSGANVLTF.